The T cell receptor (beta chain) under discussion was sequenced for a study of T cells in localized non-small cell lung cancer. Broader study findings: Multi-region tumor sequencing was not done, so intratumor heterogeneity could not be excluded. Tumor trailed uninvolved adjacent lung in T cell clonality, which peaked there. Of the top 100 tumor clones, median 57 were in adjacent lung, approximately 28 among its top 100.

The CDR3 is made up of 12 amino acids. The V gene's germline CDR1 is GTSNPN and CDR2 SVGIG (reference sequence). The V gene lost 0 bases and the J gene lost 2 bases, with 4 bases spanning the gap. Assay: immunoSEQ multiplex PCR; the TCRdb copy retains only in-frame clones and omits some. The sample yields approximately 5,100 clones, 35% seen once. To note about this clone: Its matching antigen is unknown.

This TCR derives from a male donor at least 60 years old with stage I squamous cell lung carcinoma. The gene calls are TRBV30 and TRBJ1-1; D uncertain. The source material was lung tumor tissue, sampled before any cancer treatment. The CDR3 here is CAWSVYNTEAFF. CDR3 in DNA: TGTGCCTGGAGTGTCTACAACACTGAAGCTTTCTTT.